This record looks at one T cell receptor (beta chain) sequence and its context. Antigen specificity is unknown. The data stem from a study of OX40 agonist ivuxolimab in advanced cancers. Unmatched junction bases numbered 10, after V lost 0 bases and J lost 7 bases. CDR1 and CDR2 from the germline V gene are LGHNA and YNFKEQ. This CDR3 is 18 amino acids long. Notes on the study in general: At doses 0.1 to 3.0 mg/kg, CD4+ and CD8+ clones expanded.

Data came from immunoSEQ multiplex PCR; TCRdb stores just in-frame clones and leaves some out. The table lists about 32,000 clones, 84% of them singletons. Specimen: CD4+ or CD8+ T cells sorted from blood, collected in a trial of the OX40 agonist ivuxolimab. The chain has TRBV4-2 and TRBJ2-4, with 12 bases identical to TRBD2. The TCR sequence derives from an adult with an advanced solid tumor such as melanoma, head and neck, liver or kidney cancer. CDR3: CASSQEVLAGGPENIQYF. Here the CDR3 DNA reads TGTGCCAGCAGCCAAGAAGTCCTAGCGGGGGGGCCGGAGAACATTCAGTACTTC.